The rows below give T cell receptor beta chains drawn from one sample of a study of cytomegalovirus exposure and HLA in healthy donors. The protocol was immunoSEQ multiplex PCR, while the TCRdb copy is restricted to in-frame clones and leaves out a portion. The data hold approximately 160,000 clones, with about 80% observed a single time. The sequencing input was PBMCs. These receptors were collected from a woman in her thirties or forties in good health and CMV-seronegative. CDR3s include the opening cysteine and the closing phenylalanine or tryptophan. The size of a clone is reported for some rows only, either as once, few or many, or as a class for expanded clones.

v_call | clone_size | cdr3_aa
TRBV9 | . | CASSVSSGSNQPQHF
TRBV5-1 | . | CASSLGGAADTQYF
TRBV19 | . | CASSISPDRSTDTQYF
TRBV6-1 | . | CASRRTGNTEAFF
TRBV11-2 | few | CASSKSGTGGTEAFF
TRBV2 | few | CASNEASFQETQYF
TRBV5-1 | . | CASSPDRSVNEQFF
TRBV12-5 | . | CASGLGSGLAGDFYNEQFF
TRBV7-9 | . | CASSPKKGAHYEQYF
TRBV5-5 | . | CASSLGSSGAYEQYF
TRBV6-5 | . | CASSSAPWDRRSYF
TRBV2 | . | CASSEDRTITGELFF
TRBV18 | few | CASSPSRGPGELFF
TRBV30 | once | CAWSAAGDNTGELFF
TRBV4-2 | . | CASSPSAGGPDTQYF
TRBV27 | . | CASSLMTGGVDEQYF
TRBV9 | once | CASSVGPRDRRAEAFF
TRBV19 | . | CASSQTGNPYEQYF
TRBV10-2 | . | CASSTSGDNEQFF
TRBV7-3 | . | CASSLLGTSGMMSNEQFF
TRBV2 | . | CASSPSEGEVEAFF
TRBV7-8 | . | CASSLVGNRDSGYTF
TRBV6-5 | few | CASSLSGTGYNEQFF
TRBV10-3 | . | CAISQGNKLTGNTIYF
TRBV10-1 | . | CASAEDPPGHPYEQYF
TRBV12-5 | few | CASGLVLAGSYNSPLHF